This T cell receptor beta chain is from a study of cytomegalovirus exposure and HLA in healthy donors. General study findings and limits: As a later analysis revealed, most CMV-associated TCR beta chains appeared HLA-restricted. The presence/absence work took it that sequencing depth was about the same across donors. V segments that were indistinguishable, TRBV6-2 and TRBV6-3 among them, were omitted from analysis. In a later analysis, across HLA loci, associated TCR counts were highest for DRB1, lowest for HLA-C.

Trimming took 4 bases from V and 2 from J, leaving 10 bases between them. This CDR3 has 13 residues. Germline values: CDR1 SGHTS, CDR2 YDEGEE. As to this clone: Its antigen is undetermined.

Primers: 60 Vbeta forward and 13 Jbeta reverse. Measured with immunoSEQ multiplex PCR; TCRdb has only the in-frame clones, and not every one. The sample yields fewer than 200,000 clones, more than 75% seen once. The clonotype originates from a man between 18 and 29 years old in good health and CMV-seropositive. The V gene is TRBV5-8, the J gene TRBJ2-7; D is perhaps TRBD2 (7 bases). The sequenced sample consisted of PBMCs. DNA of the CDR3: TGTGCCAGCAGCCCGGGGGGCCCCTACGAGCAGTACTTC. This gives the protein CASSPGGPYEQYF. Based on the CDR3 plus reference TRBV5-8 and TRBJ2-7, the full variable domain is EAGVTQSPTHLIKTRGQQATLRCSPISGHTSVYWYQQALGLGLQFLLWYDEGEERNRGNFPPRFSGRQFPNYSSELNVNALELEDSALYLCASSPGGPYEQYFGPGTRLTVT.